The 21 T cell receptor beta chains in this list originate from one sample, sequenced in a study of blood T cells in healthy people across ages. A second roughly 6 to 11 cycle PCR used barcoded and J-beta primers. In TCRdb, the 5' RACE reads were re-called with MiXCR into one record per CDR3 protein. The repertoire holds under 2 million distinct CDR3 sequences, with roughly 30% as singletons. The sequencing input was blood. The receptors originated from a woman aged 25 to 39 in good health.

V gene TRBV27 combines with J gene TRBJ2-5; 8 bases agree with TRBD2. This CDR3 spans 19 amino acids. Trimming cost V 0 bases and J 2 bases; bases outside gene matches: 14. The V gene's germline CDR1 is MNHEY and CDR2 SMNVEV (reference sequence). The CDR3 protein is CASSLSWGDSGAFQETQYF. The CDR3 DNA follows: TGTGCCAGCAGTTTATCCTGGGGGGATAGCGGGGCGTTTCAAGAGACCCAGTACTTC.

V and J are TRBV6-1 and TRBJ2-7, with TRBD1 matching 7 bases. Germline assignment: CDR1 MNHNS and CDR2 SASEGT. V lost 4 bases to trimming and J lost 0 bases; unmatched junction nucleotides: 9. The CDR3 covers 16 residues. This CDR3 is CASSGPGQMSSYEQYF. The CDR3 bases are TGTGCCAGCAGTGGTCCGGGACAGATGAGCTCCTACGAGCAGTACTTC.

This clonotype was seen more than once but under ten times. This rearrangement joins TRBV5-1 to TRBJ1-1; D uncertain. CDR1 is SGHRS, CDR2 YFSETQ, per germline. Trimming took 4 bases from V and 1 from J, leaving 11 bases between them. The CDR3 runs 14 residues. The CDR3 DNA follows: TGCGCCAGCAGCCCACAGTACCAGAACACTGAAGCTTTCTTT. Translated: CASSPQYQNTEAFF.

The rearrangement links TRBV12-3 or TRBV12-4 to TRBJ2-5, with D possibly being TRBD1 or TRBD2 (6 bases each). There are 15 residues in the CDR3. Trimming stripped 7 bases from V and 5 bases from J, with 20 bases between. The DNA of the CDR3 is TGTGCCAGCACCCTGGCGGAGGGGGTTCGGGAGACCCAGTACTTC. Protein product: CASTLAEGVRETQYF.

This clonotype occurred many times. J is TRBJ2-2 and V is TRBV9; D is perhaps TRBD1 (6 bases). This CDR3 region has 17 residues. Germline V gene data show CDR1 as SGDLS and CDR2 as YYNGEE. The ends were cut back, 3 bases at V and 0 bases at J, with 15 bases in the middle. The CDR3 nucleotides read TGTGCCAGCAGCGACGATGCCGGGACATCGAACACCGGGGAGCTGTTTTTT. The encoded protein is CASSDDAGTSNTGELFF. The complete variable domain, with remaining parts taken from reference TRBV9 and TRBJ2-2, reads DSGVTQTPKHLITATGQRVTLRCSPRSGDLSVYWYQQSLDQGLQFLIQYYNGEERAKGNILERFSAQQFPDLHSELNLSSLELGDSALYFCASSDDAGTSNTGELFFGEGSRLTVL.

A single count supports this clonotype. A junction end diverges from the germline sequence, so it may reflect a read error. This rearrangement joins TRBV7-6 to TRBJ2-5, with D possibly matching TRBD2 (6 bases). The CDR3 is made up of 13 amino acids. Germline CDR1 SGHVS, CDR2 FNYEAQ. The CDR3 sequence: CASSLAPGETRYF. The DNA for the CDR3 is TGTGCCAGCAGCTTAGCGCCGGGAGAGACCCGGTACTTC.

The rearrangement links TRBV7-2 to TRBJ2-5, with a tentative D call TRBD2 (5 bases). This CDR3 has 15 amino acids. Germline loops: CDR1 SGHTA, CDR2 FQGNSA. The germline V and J ends were trimmed by 3 bases and 5 bases, with 16 bases remaining between them. CDR3 sequence: CASSLVARGLETQYF. Written as DNA, the CDR3 is TGTGCCAGCAGCTTGGTAGCGAGAGGGTTGGAGACCCAGTACTTC.

The chain is built from TRBV20-1 and TRBJ2-3, with 10 bases lining up with TRBD1. CDR1 and CDR2 (germline): DFQATT, SNEGSKA (reference sequence). The J segment lost 1 base and the V segment lost 1 base, leaving 2 bases of the junction unmatched. The CDR3 covers 15 residues. Here the CDR3 reads CSARGDRGRTDTQYF. In DNA form, the CDR3 reads TGCAGTGCTAGAGGGGACAGGGGTCGCACAGATACGCAGTATTTT.

On this clonotype: A junction boundary mismatches the germline segment, possibly from a read error. This sequence joins TRBV3-1 and TRBJ1-1; D unclear. This CDR3 region has 14 residues. Germline V lookup: CDR1 LGHDT, CDR2 YNNKEL (reference sequence). CDR3 DNA: TGCGCCAGCAGCCAAGACGGAATGAACACTGAAGCTTTCTTT. Translation gives CASSQDGMNTEAFF.

This clonotype was found many times. The rearrangement joins TRBV29-1 to TRBJ2-5; D possibly uses TRBD1 or TRBD2 (5 bases each). This CDR3 has 13 amino acids. Trimming stripped 6 bases from V and 5 bases from J, with 16 bases between. CDR1 and CDR2 from the germline V gene are SQVTM and ANQGSEA. CDR3: CSVGGGGSETQYF. The CDR3 DNA reads as TGCAGCGTGGGCGGTGGGGGTTCGGAGACCCAGTACTTC.

At least ten counts were recorded for this clonotype. The J gene is TRBJ1-2, the V gene TRBV7-9; D not certain. The V end was cut by 6 bases, the J end by 5 bases, with 19 bases between. The CDR3 sequence is 15 residues long. CDR1 is SEHNR, CDR2 FQNEAQ, per germline (reference sequence). CDR3 bases: TGTGCCAGCAGTTTCACTTCCGGGCCGTATTATGGCTACACCTTC. Translating gives CASSFTSGPYYGYTF.

This clonotype was counted many times. CDR3 protein: CASSLGGRDYEQYF. Written as DNA, the CDR3 is TGCGCCAGCAGCCTGGGGGGCAGGGATTACGAGCAGTACTTC. The genes are TRBV4-1 and TRBJ2-7; D possibly matches TRBD1 or TRBD2 (6 bases each). There are 14 residues in the CDR3. Trimming shortened V by 4 bases and J by 4 bases, and 14 bases separated the two germline ends. Germline CDR1 reads MGHRA; CDR2 reads YSYEKL.

This clonotype turned up a few times. The chain couples TRBV12-3 or TRBV12-4 to TRBJ2-1; 8 positions match TRBD2. CDR3 length: 13 residues. J lost 15 bases, V lost 6 bases, and 13 bases had no gene match. The CDR3 DNA follows: TGTGCCAGCAGCCCCGGACTAGCTAAGGTTGTGTTCTTC. This sequence encodes CASSPGLAKVVFF.

This clonotype came up once. The chain combines TRBV6-1 with TRBJ2-3; possible D gene TRBD2, 6 bases. This CDR3 comprises 14 residues. V lost 4 bases and J lost 4, with 12 bases in between. Germline values: CDR1 MNHNS, CDR2 SASEGT. Written as DNA, the CDR3 is TGTGCCAGCAGTGTACTAGCCCCTTCAGATACGCAGTATTTT. This sequence encodes CASSVLAPSDTQYF.

The V call is TRBV15, the J call TRBJ1-1; a possible D gene is TRBD1 (5 bases). Trimming shortened V by 1 base and J by 5 bases, and 17 bases separated the two germline ends. CDR3 length: 16 residues. Germline loops: CDR1 LNHNV, CDR2 YYDKDF (reference sequence). CDR3 nucleotides: TGTGCCACCAGCAGAGGTAGTTTGGGGGACGAGACTGAAGCTTTCTTT. This sequence encodes CATSRGSLGDETEAFF. Full variable domain (rest looked up from reference TRBV15 and TRBJ1-1): DAMVIQNPRYQVTQFGKPVTLSCSQTLNHNVMYWYQQKSSQAPKLLFHYYDKDFNNEADTPDNFQSRRPNTSFCFLDIRSPGLGDTAMYLCATSRGSLGDETEAFFGQGTRLTVV.

This chain connects TRBV20-1 to TRBJ2-3; the match to TRBD1 covers 9 bases. The germline V gene encodes CDR1 DFQATT and CDR2 SNEGSKA (reference sequence). Unmatched junction bases numbered 11, after V lost 3 bases and J lost 1 base. The CDR3 is 17 residues long. The CDR3 loop reads CSASIFLGTGRTDTQYF. The CDR3 DNA follows: TGCAGTGCTAGCATATTTTTAGGGACAGGGCGCACAGATACGCAGTATTTT.

The rearrangement joins TRBV9 to TRBJ2-7; D is possibly TRBD1 (5 bases). V shed 0 bases and J shed 2 bases, with 12 bases lying between them. Germline V gene sequence: CDR1 SGDLS, CDR2 YYNGEE. CDR3 length equals 15 residues. CDR3 region: CASSVGPGPTYEQYF. The CDR3 DNA reads as TGTGCCAGCAGCGTAGGTCCAGGGCCTACCTACGAGCAGTACTTC.

The J gene is TRBJ2-4, the V gene TRBV27; 7 bases match TRBD1. The end of the DNA aligns better with TRBJ2-7, so the J call may be wrong. CDR1 MNHEY and CDR2 SMNVEV come from the germline V gene (reference sequence). CDR3 size: 16 residues. DNA for the CDR3: TGTGCCAGCGCCACGACAGGGAAAGATAAAAACTACGAGCAGTACTTC. It encodes CASATTGKDKNYEQYF.

The chain has TRBV5-6 and TRBJ2-7; D is possibly TRBD1 (6 bases). CDR3 length: 18 residues. Germline CDR1 is SGHDT and CDR2 is YYEEEE. Deletions cut 3 bases from V and 3 bases from J, with 25 bases between. For the CDR3, the DNA is TGTGCCAGCAGCTCCGCTACAAGGACAGACAAGCTGGGCTACGAGCAGTACTTC. Translating it yields CASSSATRTDKLGYEQYF.

In its sample, this clonotype was seen many times. Here the CDR3 DNA reads TGTGCCAGCAGTTTGCGGGACCGCAGTCCGGATGAGCAGTTCTTC. It translates to CASSLRDRSPDEQFF. The chain is built from TRBV28 and TRBJ2-1, with D possibly matching TRBD2 (6 bases). Germline loops: CDR1 MDHEN, CDR2 SYDVKM. The V end was cut by 3 bases, the J end by 8 bases, with 17 bases between. The CDR3 consists of 15 residues.

CDR3 protein: CASSRRQGADTQYF. CDR3 in DNA: TGTGCCAGCAGCCGACGACAGGGAGCAGATACGCAGTATTTT. The V call is TRBV12-3 or TRBV12-4, the J call TRBJ2-3, with 7 bases matching TRBD1. The CDR3 is made up of 14 amino acids. The V gene end was trimmed by 6 bases and the J gene end by 4 bases; junction bases not matched to a gene: 7.